This record covers a single T cell receptor (beta chain). The CDR3 is 14 amino acids. V was cut by 2 bases and J by 2 bases, with 9 bases left in between. The germline V gene has CDR1 MDHEN and CDR2 SYDVKM. The data are from a study of blood T cell repertoires in COVID-19. Study as a whole: There were acute and convalescent COVID-19 samples, and they came from the United States, Italy and Spain. PBMCs, B-cell-depleted T cells, or T cells were the source of the cDNA or gDNA that made up the material.

Using immunoSEQ multiplex PCR, the repertoire was profiled, and TCRdb retains in-frame clones only, with some absent. The top ten clones hold 6.2% of a sample with around 250,000 clones, about 90% of them seen once. This chain joins TRBV28 and TRBJ1-2; possible D gene TRBD1, 6 bases. The origin of this receptor is a man in his fifties or sixties with acute or convalescent COVID-19. The specimen was peripheral blood. The CDR3 sequence: CASSLVTGNYGYTF. The CDR3 nucleotides read TGTGCCAGCAGTTTAGTGACAGGAAACTATGGCTACACCTTC.